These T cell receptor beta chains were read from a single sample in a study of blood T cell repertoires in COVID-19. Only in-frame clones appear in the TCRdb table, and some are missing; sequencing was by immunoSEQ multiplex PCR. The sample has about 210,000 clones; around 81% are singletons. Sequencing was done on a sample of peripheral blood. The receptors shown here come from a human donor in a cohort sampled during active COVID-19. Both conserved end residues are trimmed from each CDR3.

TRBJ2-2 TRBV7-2 ASSLAQTNTGELF
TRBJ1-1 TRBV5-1 ASRRQGNTEAF
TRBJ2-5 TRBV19 ASSTGTTVRTQY
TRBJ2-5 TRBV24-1 ATSDFSGLQETQY
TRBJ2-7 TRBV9 ASSTGQGPYEQY
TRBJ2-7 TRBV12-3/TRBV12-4 ASSLDRDEQY
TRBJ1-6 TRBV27 ASSPLQTSSYNSPLH
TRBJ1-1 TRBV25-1 ASSPDRGINTEAF
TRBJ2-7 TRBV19 ASSHRTGSYEQY
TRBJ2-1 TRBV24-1 ATRDRGYNEQF
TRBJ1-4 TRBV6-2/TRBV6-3 ASSFIFPGQGGEKLF
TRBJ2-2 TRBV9 ASSPRARENTGELF
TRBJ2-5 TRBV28 ASAGGLETQY
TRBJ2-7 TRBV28 ASSSPGQSPYEQY
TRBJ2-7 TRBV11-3 ASSLDSEQGVGEQY
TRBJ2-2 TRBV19 ASSKNDRVETGELF
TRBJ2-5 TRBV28 ASRKQGETQY
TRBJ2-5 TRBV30 AWSVGGPRVTQY
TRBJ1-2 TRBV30 AWSLTGQGGGYT
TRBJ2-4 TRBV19 ASRTSGNIQY
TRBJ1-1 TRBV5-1 ASSPRQGYRANTEAF
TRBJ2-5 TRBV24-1 ATSDPLGENQETQY
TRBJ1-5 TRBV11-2 ASSFTGGNQPQH
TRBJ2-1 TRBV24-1 ATSFSSSYNEQF
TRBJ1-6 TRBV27 ASSGGEAANSPLH
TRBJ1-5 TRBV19 ATTRTAKSNQPQH
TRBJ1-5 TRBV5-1 ASSLDGSNQPQH
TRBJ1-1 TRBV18 ASSPPNPGQGGTEAF
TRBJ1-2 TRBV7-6 ASSLPRQGSGYT
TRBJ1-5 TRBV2 ASNGVGNQPQH
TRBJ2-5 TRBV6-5 ASSSFSGGAETQY
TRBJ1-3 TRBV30 AWSLDSSSGNTIY
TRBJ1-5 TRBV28 ASSFGGAGGSNQPQH
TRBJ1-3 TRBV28 ASRLGQRNTIY
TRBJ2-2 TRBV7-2 ASSFRSGANTGELF
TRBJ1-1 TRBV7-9 ASSSSGTLNTEAF
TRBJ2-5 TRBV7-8 ASSSARDRRLETQY
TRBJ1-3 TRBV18 ASSGQGNTIY
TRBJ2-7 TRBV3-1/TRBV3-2 ASSRQRVDEQY
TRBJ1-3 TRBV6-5 ATQTGEGGNTIY
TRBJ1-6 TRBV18 ASSPSPPAGNSPLH
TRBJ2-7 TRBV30 AWGRDSRSYEQY